The 8 T cell receptor beta chains in this list originate from one sample, sequenced in a study of beta chain features in type 1 diabetes. The sequenced template was cDNA made from the entire isolated RNA. Some clones are missing from TCRdb's copy, which holds only in-frame ones; the method was immunoSEQ multiplex PCR. The table shows roughly 130,000 clones, with around a tenth occurring only once. Material: central memory CD4+ T cells from blood. All receptors come from a man aged 18 to 30 in good health.

In this sample, this clone turned up a few times. The rearrangement links TRBV30 to TRBJ2-7, with 7 bases that match TRBD2. This CDR3 is 11 amino acids long. Losses at the gene ends were 7 bases for V and 5 bases for J; bases not matched to a gene: 5. Germline CDR1 is GTSNPN and CDR2 is SVGIG (reference sequence). The CDR3 DNA reads as TGTGCCTCGGGTCGGGGGGACGAGCAGTACTTC. Encoded protein: CASGRGDEQYF. Drawing the rest from reference TRBV30 and TRBJ2-7, the complete variable domain is SQTIHQWPATLVQPVGSPLSLECTVEGTSNPNLYWYRQAAGRGLQLLFYSVGIGQISSEVPQNLSASRPQDRQFILSSKKLLLSDSGFYLCASGRGDEQYFGPGTRLTVT.

This clone was seen more than once but under ten times. The chain uses TRBV29-1 and TRBJ2-3, with 7 bases aligning to TRBD1. V lost 4 bases, J lost 4 bases, and 5 bases stayed unmatched. Germline V lookup: CDR1 SQVTM, CDR2 ANQGSEA. The CDR3 spans 13 residues. DNA of the CDR3: TGCAGCGTTGGGACAGGAGCCCCAGATACGCAGTATTTT. It specifies CSVGTGAPDTQYF.

This chain connects TRBV7-2 to TRBJ1-6; 8 positions agree with TRBD1. CDR1 SGHTA and CDR2 FQGNSA come from the germline V gene. The CDR3 consists of 16 residues. V shed 5 bases and J 6 bases; nucleotides not matched to a gene: 9. The CDR3 DNA reads TGTGCCAGCAGCCTAAACCCACAGGGGGTTAATTCACCCCTCCACTTT. This sequence encodes CASSLNPQGVNSPLHF.

The rearrangement joins TRBV4-1 to TRBJ1-3; TRBD1 matches at 8 bases. The CDR3 has 17 residues. The germline CDR1 and CDR2 sequences are MGHRA and YSYEKL. V trimming: 4 bases; J trimming: 2 bases; junction bases outside the gene matches: 10. CDR3 sequence (DNA): TGCGCCAGCAGCCCAGGGGCAGGGACAGGACCTGGAAACACCATATATTTT. The encoded protein is CASSPGAGTGPGNTIYF.

The chain combines TRBV11-2 with TRBJ1-2, with D perhaps matching TRBD1 (6 bases). CDR1 and CDR2 (germline): SGHAT, FQNNGV. The CDR3 runs to 15 residues. Deletions cut 5 bases from V and 6 bases from J, with 19 bases between. The CDR3: CASSPNEAGVDGYTF. The CDR3 DNA follows: TGTGCCAGCAGCCCCAACGAGGCAGGGGTCGATGGCTACACCTTC.

Only a few counts were recorded for this clone. The chain carries TRBV30 and TRBJ2-3, with TRBD2 as a possible D gene (6 bases). Trimming removed 5 bases at V and 0 bases at J, with 12 bases between. Germline lookup yields CDR1 GTSNPN and CDR2 SVGIG (reference sequence). The CDR3 runs to 14 residues. The CDR3 spells CAWVHGGSTDTQYF. The CDR3, as DNA: TGTGCCTGGGTCCACGGGGGAAGCACAGATACGCAGTATTTT. Complete variable domain (other parts from reference TRBV30 and TRBJ2-3): SQTIHQWPATLVQPVGSPLSLECTVEGTSNPNLYWYRQAAGRGLQLLFYSVGIGQISSEVPQNLSASRPQDRQFILSSKKLLLSDSGFYLCAWVHGGSTDTQYFGPGTRLTVL.

The chain carries TRBV14 and TRBJ1-4; no reliable D call. With 0 bases removed from V and 4 bases from J, the gap between germline ends came to 3 bases. The CDR3 totals 13 residues. Germline V gene data show CDR1 as SGHDN and CDR2 as FVKESK. CDR3 nucleotide sequence: TGTGCCAGCAGCCAAGAATATAATGAAAAACTGTTTTTT. This codes for CASSQEYNEKLFF. The full variable domain, in which reference TRBV14 and TRBJ1-4 provide the parts outside the CDR3, is EAGVTQFPSHSVIEKGQTVTLRCDPISGHDNLYWYRRVMGKEIKFLLHFVKESKQDESGMPNNRFLAERTGGTYSTLKVQPAELEDSGVYFCASSQEYNEKLFFGSGTQLSVL.

This chain uses TRBV27 with TRBJ1-6; D remains ambiguous. Trimming shortened V by 3 bases and J by 10 bases, and 19 bases separated the two germline ends. The CDR3 totals 16 residues. CDR1 is MNHEY, CDR2 SMNVEV, per germline (reference sequence). The CDR3 nucleotides read TGTGCCAGCAGTTTGGGGTGGCGGGGTTGGGCATCACCCCTCCACTTT. Amino acid sequence: CASSLGWRGWASPLHF.